One and the same sample provided the 25 T cell receptor beta chains below, sequenced in a study of T cell responses to AZD1222 COVID-19 vaccine. Clones were read by immunoSEQ multiplex PCR, and TCRdb kept only the in-frame ones, dropping some. The repertoire holds about 110,000 clones, with roughly 92% as singletons. This material consisted of peripheral blood, taken on day 0 of AZD1222 vaccination. The receptors come from an adult in good health.

The rearrangement links TRBV18 to TRBJ2-2; possible D gene TRBD1, 5 bases. The germline V gene has CDR1 KGHSH and CDR2 LQKENI. Trimming removed 6 bases at V and 7 bases at J, with 24 bases between. CDR3 length equals 17 residues. The CDR3 loop is CASSPETRRAIGGELFF. DNA for the CDR3: TGTGCCAGCTCGCCAGAAACCCGCAGGGCGATTGGCGGGGAGCTGTTTTTT.

V gene TRBV27 combines with J gene TRBJ1-4; tentatively, D is TRBD1 (6 bases). The CDR3 totals 15 residues. CDR1 and CDR2 from the germline V gene are MNHEY and SMNVEV (reference sequence). The V end lost 6 bases, the J end lost 5 bases, and 16 bases lay between the germline ends. The CDR3 nucleotides read TGTGCCAGCAGGTTCGGTAGGACAGCAAATGAAAAACTGTTTTTT. This encodes CASRFGRTANEKLFF. The variable domain in full, with the rest retrieved from reference TRBV27 and TRBJ1-4, is EAQVTQNPRYLITVTGKKLTVTCSQNMNHEYMSWYRQDPGLGLRQIYYSMNVEVTDKGDVPEGYKVSRKEKRNFPLILESPSPNQTSLYFCASRFGRTANEKLFFGSGTQLSVL.

V is TRBV6-5 and J is TRBJ2-4; TRBD2 matches at 10 bases. The CDR3 is 14 residues long. In germline, CDR1 is MNHEY, CDR2 SVGAGI. The junction had 7 bases not matched to a gene; V was cut back by 6 bases and J by 8 bases. The CDR3 DNA reads as TGTGCCAGCAGGAGGAGCGGGGGGGCTGACATTCAGTACTTC. Translated, it gives CASRRSGGADIQYF.

CDR3 coding DNA: TGTGCCAGCAGCTTACTCGGCCTAGCCTACGAGCAGTACTTC. Translated: CASSLLGLAYEQYF. The rearrangement links TRBV7-2 to TRBJ2-7, with D unresolved. Deletions cut 2 bases from V and 2 bases from J, with 10 bases between. The CDR3 has 14 residues. Germline V gives CDR1 SGHTA, CDR2 FQGNSA.

The gene calls are TRBV15 and TRBJ2-4, with 11 bases fitting TRBD2. Germline V lookup: CDR1 LNHNV, CDR2 YYDKDF (reference sequence). The CDR3 extends over 17 amino acids. With 2 bases clipped from V and 1 base from J, the junction kept 4 bases outside the gene matches. CDR3 bases: TGTGCCACCAGCAGATCGACTAGCGGGGTCGCCAAAAACATTCAGTACTTC. It yields the protein CATSRSTSGVAKNIQYF.

The rearrangement uses TRBV27 and TRBJ1-2, with D uncertain. The CDR3 sequence is 16 residues long. Trimming removed 0 bases from V and 1 base from J, with 12 bases in between. Per germline, CDR1 MNHEY and CDR2 SMNVEV (reference sequence). The chain's CDR3 is CASSLSGSQLNYGYTF. The DNA for the CDR3 is TGTGCCAGCAGTTTATCGGGCTCTCAGCTTAACTATGGCTACACCTTC.

This clone was seen once. This chain links TRBV3-1 (or the pseudogene TRBV3-2) with TRBJ1-3; the D is unclear. V shed 3 bases and J shed 11 bases, with 8 bases lying between them. This CDR3 region has 11 residues. Germline values: CDR1 LGHDT, CDR2 YNNKEL (reference sequence). CDR3: CASSQSTSIYF. The CDR3 bases are TGTGCCAGCAGCCAGTCAACCTCCATATATTTT.

The genes are TRBV28 and TRBJ2-1; 8 nucleotides align to TRBD2. Germline V gives CDR1 MDHEN, CDR2 SYDVKM. After removal of 2 bases from V and 7 bases from J, the junction contained 7 bases not matched to a gene. The CDR3 is 15 residues long. The CDR3 region is CASSLVGTRVNEQFF. Here the CDR3 DNA reads TGTGCCAGCAGTTTAGTGGGGACTAGAGTAAATGAGCAGTTCTTC.

V gene TRBV28 combines with J gene TRBJ1-1; a weak D match, TRBD1 (6 bases). In germline, CDR1 is MDHEN, CDR2 SYDVKM. There are 12 residues in the CDR3. Trimming pared 7 bases from V and 7 bases from J, leaving 13 bases between. The CDR3 sequence is CASNPGGLEAFF. CDR3 coding DNA: TGTGCCAGCAACCCCGGGGGCCTTGAAGCTTTCTTT.

J is TRBJ1-2 and V is TRBV7-9; D is undetermined. CDR1 and CDR2 from the germline V gene are SEHNR and FQNEAQ (reference sequence). The CDR3 has 12 residues. V lost 5 bases and J 4 bases, leaving 8 bases between the germline ends. For the CDR3, the DNA is TGTGCCAGCAGCCTCAATCTCTATGGCTACACCTTC. It encodes CASSLNLYGYTF. The entire variable domain, with the rest obtained from reference TRBV7-9 and TRBJ1-2, is as follows: DTGVSQNPRHKITKRGQNVTFRCDPISEHNRLYWYRQTLGQGPEFLTYFQNEAQLEKSRLLSDRFSAERPKGSFSTLEIQRTEQGDSAMYLCASSLNLYGYTFGSGTRLTVV.

The V and J genes are TRBV30 and TRBJ1-1, with unresolved D. CDR1 and CDR2 from the germline V gene are GTSNPN and SVGIG (reference sequence). CDR3 size: 16 residues. The V end was cut by 4 bases, the J end by 4 bases, with 22 bases between. CDR3 amino acids: CAWIPLLGGSGTEAFF. The CDR3 DNA sequence: TGTGCCTGGATTCCCCTATTGGGAGGGTCGGGCACTGAAGCTTTCTTT.

The chain employs TRBV6-5 and TRBJ2-7; 8 bases map to TRBD1. With 0 bases clipped from V and 4 bases from J, the junction kept 5 bases outside the gene matches. Per germline, CDR1 MNHEY and CDR2 SVGAGI. CDR3 size: 15 residues. The chain's CDR3 is CASSYSFGTGYEQYF. The DNA of the CDR3 is TGTGCCAGCAGTTACTCCTTCGGGACAGGTTACGAGCAGTACTTC.

The chain combines TRBV6-5 with TRBJ1-1; the D is unclear. Trimming removed 6 bases at V and 1 base at J, with 12 bases between. The CDR3 is 14 amino acids. Germline-derived CDR1 and CDR2 are MNHEY and SVGAGI. CDR3 sequence: CASRPYVSNTEAFF. In DNA, the CDR3 is TGTGCCAGCAGACCGTACGTATCGAACACTGAAGCTTTCTTT.

V usage is TRBV6-6 and J usage is TRBJ1-5; D is uncertain. Trimming pared 2 bases from V and 7 bases from J, leaving 9 bases between. There are 13 residues in the CDR3. Germline V gives CDR1 MNHNY, CDR2 SVGAGI (reference sequence). The CDR3 sequence: CASSYGSLQPQHF. In DNA form, the CDR3 reads TGTGCCAGCAGTTACGGTTCCCTCCAGCCCCAGCATTTT.

The genes are TRBV10-3 and TRBJ2-7, with 8 bases matching TRBD1. Trimming cost V 3 bases and J 0 bases; bases outside gene matches: 7. This CDR3 is 16 amino acids long. Germline loops: CDR1 ENHRY, CDR2 SYGVKD. CDR3 amino acids: CAISDPGTGISYEQYF. CDR3 DNA: TGTGCCATCAGTGACCCCGGGACAGGAATCTCCTACGAGCAGTACTTC.

This sequence joins TRBV3-1 (or the pseudogene TRBV3-2) and TRBJ2-1, with TRBD1 matching 7 bases. This CDR3 spans 14 amino acids. The V gene end was trimmed by 5 bases and the J gene end by 9 bases; junction bases not matched to a gene: 10. CDR1 and CDR2 from the germline V gene are LGHDT and YNNKEL (reference sequence). For the CDR3, the DNA is TGTGCCAGCAGCGCTAGACAGGGTCGCGGTGAGCAGTTCTTC. It is translated as CASSARQGRGEQFF.

V usage is TRBV6-4 and J usage is TRBJ1-1; 8 nucleotides agree with TRBD1. V dropped 5 bases and J dropped 1; count of bases not matched to a gene: 3. Looked up from germline, CDR1 is MRHNA and CDR2 is SNTAGT. CDR3 length: 14 residues. The CDR3 nucleotides are TGTGCCAGCAGTTACGACAGGGGGAACACTGAAGCTTTCTTT. Protein sequence: CASSYDRGNTEAFF.

This clone came up once. The chain recombines TRBV3-1 (or the pseudogene TRBV3-2) with TRBJ1-5; D is uncertain. V lost 0 bases and J lost 4, with 7 bases in between. The germline CDR1 and CDR2 sequences are LGHDT and YNNKEL (reference sequence). CDR3 length equals 14 residues. DNA for the CDR3: TGTGCCAGCAGCCAAGAACGAACGAATCAGCCCCAGCATTTT. Amino acid sequence: CASSQERTNQPQHF.

The chain employs TRBV28 and TRBJ1-2; unclear D gene. The germline CDR1 and CDR2 sequences are MDHEN and SYDVKM. V lost 3 bases, J lost 4 bases, and 9 bases lay in between. The CDR3 extends over 13 amino acids. The CDR3 sequence: CASSLRGAYGYTF. For the CDR3, the DNA is TGTGCCAGCAGTTTGCGGGGAGCCTATGGCTACACCTTC.

The chain links TRBV9 to TRBJ2-5, with D perhaps TRBD1 or TRBD2 (6 bases each). This CDR3 comprises 16 residues. Trimming shortened V by 0 bases and J by 3 bases, and 15 bases separated the two germline ends. Germline CDR1 reads SGDLS; CDR2 reads YYNGEE. CDR3 in amino acids: CASSVGIGGPEETQYF. In nucleotides, the CDR3 is TGTGCCAGCAGCGTAGGTATCGGGGGCCCTGAAGAGACCCAGTACTTC.

A few counts support this clone. The chain recombines TRBV7-9 with TRBJ2-3; 16 bases are shared with TRBD2. The germline V gene has CDR1 SEHNR and CDR2 FQNEAQ (reference sequence). This CDR3 has 19 residues. The V segment lost 2 bases and the J segment 4 bases; nucleotides outside the gene matches: 9. The CDR3 bases are TGTGCCAGCAGCTTAAAGGGACTAGCGGGGGGGAGGCCCCCAGATACGCAGTATTTT. Amino acid sequence: CASSLKGLAGGRPPDTQYF.

V and J are TRBV28 and TRBJ2-1; 8 nucleotides align to TRBD1. Germline-derived CDR1 and CDR2 are MDHEN and SYDVKM. The CDR3 contains 15 residues. J lost 4 bases, V lost 7 bases, and 9 bases had no gene match. CDR3 amino acids: CASTLRQGQYNEQFF. The DNA for the CDR3 is TGTGCCAGCACCCTCCGACAGGGGCAGTACAATGAGCAGTTCTTC.

V gene TRBV5-5 combines with J gene TRBJ1-1; 9 bases are a match to TRBD1. With 0 bases clipped from V and 5 bases from J, the junction kept 8 bases outside the gene matches. The CDR3 extends over 16 amino acids. Germline CDR1 is SGHKS and CDR2 is YYEKEE (reference sequence). In DNA, the CDR3 is TGTGCCAGCAGCTTGGATGCGGGGACAGGGCGGACTGAAGCTTTCTTT. Its translation: CASSLDAGTGRTEAFF.

The chain uses TRBV12-3 or TRBV12-4 and TRBJ2-5; D is unresolved. The CDR3 consists of 12 residues. The V and J ends lost 1 base and 6 bases respectively, with 6 bases between them. The CDR3 here is CASSLGGKTQYF. The CDR3 region has the DNA TGTGCCAGCAGTTTAGGTGGGAAGACCCAGTACTTC.

J is TRBJ1-2 and V is TRBV5-4, with D hard to call. Germline V CDR1 and CDR2: SGHNT, YYREEE (reference sequence). This CDR3 is 13 amino acids long. V was clipped by 4 bases and J by 4 bases, with 11 bases between them. The CDR3 sequence is CASSTMTAYGYTF. The CDR3 bases are TGTGCCAGCAGCACCATGACGGCCTATGGCTACACCTTC.